The clone carrying this TCR beta chain was seen only once. Per the authors' pipeline: It was from reference gene primer amplification that nucleated cell counts were estimated. Here immunoSEQ multiplex PCR was the method, and the copy in TCRdb shows in-frame clones only, minus some. D and trimming were read from the DNA, whereas the V and J calls and clone size are those reported in that table. This sample has some 240,000 clones, with around 84% found just once. The data originate from a study of blood T cell repertoires in COVID-19. Background on the study: Sources were T cells, B-cell-depleted T cells, or PBMCs; the material itself was cDNA or gDNA.

The V end was cut by 6 bases, the J end by 10 bases, with 25 bases between. Germline V CDR1 and CDR2: SGHVS, FQNEAQ. This CDR3 comprises 17 residues. The chain has TRBV7-8 and TRBJ1-6; a possible D gene is TRBD1 (6 bases). The TCR was taken from a woman aged 40 to 55 who had recovered from COVID-19. Sequencing was done on a sample of peripheral blood. CDR3 DNA sequence: TGTGCCAGCAGGTCGGAATTCAGGGGTCCTTCCGACTCACCCCTCCACTTT. Amino acids: CASRSEFRGPSDSPLHF.